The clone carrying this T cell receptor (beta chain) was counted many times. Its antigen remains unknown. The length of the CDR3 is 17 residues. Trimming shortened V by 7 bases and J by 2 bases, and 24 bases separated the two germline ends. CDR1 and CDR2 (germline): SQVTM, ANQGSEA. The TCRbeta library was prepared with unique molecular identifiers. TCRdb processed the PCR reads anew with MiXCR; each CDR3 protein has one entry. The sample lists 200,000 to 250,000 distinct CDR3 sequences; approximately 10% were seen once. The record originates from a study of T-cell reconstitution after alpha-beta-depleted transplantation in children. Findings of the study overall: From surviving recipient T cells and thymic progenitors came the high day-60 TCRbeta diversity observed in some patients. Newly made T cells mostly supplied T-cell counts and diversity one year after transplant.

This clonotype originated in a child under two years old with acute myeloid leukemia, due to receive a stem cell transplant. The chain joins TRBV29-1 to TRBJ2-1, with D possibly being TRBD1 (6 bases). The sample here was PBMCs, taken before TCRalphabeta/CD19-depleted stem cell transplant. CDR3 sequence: CSASALNRVGAYNEQFF. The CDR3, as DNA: TGCAGCGCTTCGGCCCTGAACAGGGTCGGTGCCTACAATGAGCAGTTCTTC.